The source of this T cell receptor (beta chain) is a study of T cell responses to AZD1222 COVID-19 vaccine (dated by TCRdb to 2020 to 2023). Background on the whole study: TCR sequencing was performed for approximately 240 trial participants, of whom 207 were given two doses of AZD1222 and 26 were given two doses of MenACWY control vaccine. Trial participants were enrolled into age subgroups of 18-55, 56-69 and 70-plus years, which contained 148, 28 and 57 TCR-sequenced participants, respectively. Overall study results and their limits: Participants were mostly white British, with more females than males. The authors suggested clonal diversity may have been underestimated. The whole spike protein was spanned by vaccine-associated CD4 TCRs, and dominant responses were seen in regions 160-218 and 743-854. No day 14 peak-response samples were available, so repertoires were characterized only after the peak T cell response. The 56-69-year group was small, and its depth increase did not reach significance, likely because of low power. Reportedly, almost half of the unique spike-specific TCRs recognized epitopes lying outside the regions that are mutated in the B.1.351 and B.1.1.7 variants. After two AZD1222 doses, spike-specific TCR breadth and depth were significantly higher than at day 0 and than in MenACWY recipients. Conclusions about previously exposed vaccinees are limited because only 5 or 6 AZD1222 recipients were SARS-CoV-2 seropositive at baseline.

The time point label corresponds to: about 28 days (+/-7) after the second vaccine dose. Because spike-specific TCR depth and breadth did not differ between the two schedules, AZD1222 recipients who got a second dose at roughly 4 weeks were pooled with those who got a second dose at roughly 12 weeks. Vaccinee samples came from UK trials COV001 and COV002, including a single-blind randomized controlled phase 2/3 trial of AZD1222 (ChAdOx1 nCoV-19) in healthy adults. For TCRbeta chain sequencing, PBMC samples from trial participants were taken at day 0 and at day 28 after the second dose. For this chain, trimming is 6 bases at the V end and 3 bases at the J end, and the number of junction bases without a gene match is 14. From the cysteine through the phenylalanine, the CDR3 covers 16 amino acids. The retained sequence is limited to the CDR3, 48 bases, with the frame set at the first base. CDR1 and CDR2 (MDHEN, SYDVKM) derive from the germline V gene.

The CDR3 regions of human TCRbeta chains were analyzed by immunosequencing. Turning to the authors' computational methods: Repertoire TCRs were matched against a reference library of SARS-CoV-2-specific TCRs generated with the MIRA antigen-specificity platform. Breadth was defined as the fraction of unique TCRs that were SARS-CoV-2-associated, and depth was defined as the fraction of total T cells that were SARS-CoV-2-associated. Using the MIRA data, each spike-specific TCR was assigned both to the spike region to which the TCR was reactive and to a CD4 or CD8 class. Log10-transformed breadth and depth values were compared by one-way ANOVA with Sidak's multiple comparisons tests. TCRdb re-hosts the immuneACCESS table, in-frame sequences only. Its copies lack some clones; in the studies checked, an unresolved V gene accounts for under half of them, and the cause for the rest is not known. The V and J calls and clone size were taken over from that table, and D and trimming were inferred from the DNA. Counted in this sample were around 89,000 clones; approximately 90% of them appeared once. The ten largest clones capture about 6.1% of the sample.

In regard to this clone: Its antigen remains unidentified. Qualities for individual bases were not recorded, and no much larger clone is one base off.

The sample was peripheral blood, taken 28 days after the second AZD1222 dose. The V gene is TRBV28 and the J gene is TRBJ2-7, with 7 bases matching TRBD1. The clonotype originates from an adult who received the AZD1222 COVID-19 vaccine. CDR3 loop: CASSFRVRTGYYEQYF. The bases read TGTGCCAGCAGCTTCAGGGTCAGGACAGGCTACTACGAGCAGTACTTC.